This section outlines one T cell receptor (beta chain) sequence together with its context. Original handling: Amplification from reference gene primers served as the basis for estimated nucleated cell counts. Using immunoSEQ multiplex PCR, the repertoire was profiled, and TCRdb retains in-frame clones only, with some absent. That table gives V, J and clone size, and the DNA gave D and trimming. The table lists roughly 380,000 clones, approximately 89% of them singletons. These data belong to a study of blood T cell repertoires in COVID-19. About the study: COVID-19 samples collected from the United States, Italy and Spain covered acute and convalescent phases. T cells, B-cell-depleted T cells, or PBMCs supplied cDNA or gDNA.

In Seattle, patients joined the study during active infection and were tracked longitudinally. V gave up 3 bases and J gave up 1 base; unmatched junction bases: 3. In germline, CDR1 is SGDLS, CDR2 YYNGEE. This CDR3 has 15 residues. Material: peripheral blood. The rearrangement links TRBV9 to TRBJ1-4; TRBD1 aligns across 7 bases. The source is a woman aged 40-49 years with COVID-19, enrolled during active disease. CDR3 loop: CASSETGVTNEKLFF. CDR3 DNA: TGTGCCAGCAGCGAAACAGGGGTAACTAATGAAAAACTGTTTTTT.